This T cell receptor (beta chain) originates from a study of OX40 agonist ivuxolimab in advanced cancers. Turning to the study itself: Patients took ivuxolimab, an agonistic anti-OX40 (CD134) antibody.

Germline V gives CDR1 SEHNR, CDR2 FQNEAQ (reference sequence). There are 14 residues in the CDR3. V lost 5 bases, J lost 3 bases, and 13 bases lay in between. Assay: immunoSEQ multiplex PCR; the TCRdb copy retains only in-frame clones and omits some. The repertoire holds approximately 47,000 clones, with approximately 87% as singletons. The sequence was obtained from an adult with an advanced solid tumor such as melanoma, head and neck, liver or kidney cancer. Source: CD4+ or CD8+ T cells sorted from blood, taken in a trial of the OX40 agonist ivuxolimab. The chain is built from TRBV7-9 and TRBJ1-2; possibly TRBD1 for D (5 bases). The CDR3 DNA reads as TGTGCCAGCAGCCCCGGAGACAGAGACTATGGCTACACCTTC. Its protein product is CASSPGDRDYGYTF.